Listed below are T cell receptor beta chains from one sample, sequenced in a study of blood T cell repertoires in COVID-19. Sequenced by immunoSEQ multiplex PCR; TCRdb stores in-frame clones only, minus some. Found here are tens of thousands of clones, around nine tenths of them singletons; the top ten hold 16%. The sample was peripheral blood. Receptor source: a man between 60 and 75 years old with active or convalescent COVID-19. Each CDR3 is given with its conserved first and last residue. The D gene is left open where the match is weak. Only part of the rows carry a size: once, few, many, or a class if the clone is expanded.

J: TRBJ1-6
V: TRBV2
size: NA
D: TRBD1
DNA: TGTGCCAGCAGACCTAGGACAGGGTTCGATAATTCACCCCTCCACTTT
CDR3: CASRPRTGFDNSPLHF

J: TRBJ2-2
V: TRBV6-2/TRBV6-3
size: NA
D: TRBD2
DNA: TGTGCCAGCAGTTGGCGCGCGGGGGGCCCGTACGGGGAGCTGTTTTTT
CDR3: CASSWRAGGPYGELFF

J: TRBJ2-1
V: TRBV27
size: NA
D: TRBD1
DNA: TGTGCCAGCAGCCCATGGGACAGAGACAATGAGCAGTTCTTC
CDR3: CASSPWDRDNEQFF

J: TRBJ2-1
V: TRBV7-3
size: once
D: TRBD1
DNA: TGTGCCAGCAGCTCCCTTGGGGACAGGCACCAGTTCTTC
CDR3: CASSSLGDRHQFF

J: TRBJ1-6
V: TRBV7-8
size: NA
D: TRBD1
DNA: TGTGCCAGCAGCTTAAAACCGACAGGGGGTTCACCCCTCCACTTT
CDR3: CASSLKPTGGSPLHF

J: TRBJ1-2
V: TRBV6-5
size: once
D: TRBD1
DNA: TGTGCCAGCAGTTACGGGACAGAGTATGGCTACACCTTC
CDR3: CASSYGTEYGYTF

J: TRBJ1-6
V: TRBV7-6
size: NA
D: TRBD1
DNA: TGTGCCAGCAGCAGAAGGGGGCAGGGAGACTCACCCCTCCACTTT
CDR3: CASSRRGQGDSPLHF

J: TRBJ2-7
V: TRBV6-1
size: once
D: NA
DNA: NA
CDR3: CASSTSGEYEQYF

J: TRBJ1-1
V: TRBV9
size: NA
D: NA
DNA: TGTGCCAGCAGCGTGTCCGTAAACACTGAAGCTTTCTTT
CDR3: CASSVSVNTEAFF

J: TRBJ2-7
V: TRBV27
size: NA
D: NA
DNA: TGTGCCAGCAGTTTATCACTACGGGGGGCGCTCCCTAACGAGCAGTACTTC
CDR3: CASSLSLRGALPNEQYF

J: TRBJ1-5
V: TRBV7-6
size: NA
D: NA
DNA: TGTGCCAGCAGTTATCAGGCGGGGCAGCCCCAGCATTTT
CDR3: CASSYQAGQPQHF

J: TRBJ2-1
V: TRBV30
size: NA
D: NA
DNA: TGTGCCTGGAGTAGGGGCGGAAGGAGTGAGCAGTTCTTC
CDR3: CAWSRGGRSEQFF

J: TRBJ1-2
V: TRBV5-1
size: NA
D: NA
DNA: TGCGCCAGCAGGTACGGACAGTCGACTTTCTACACCTTC
CDR3: CASRYGQSTFYTF

J: TRBJ1-2
V: TRBV3-1/TRBV3-2
size: NA
D: NA
DNA: TGTGCCAGCAGCTACGGACAGCAGTCTTGGTATGGCTACACCTTC
CDR3: CASSYGQQSWYGYTF

J: TRBJ2-1
V: TRBV10-3
size: once
D: NA
DNA: TGTGCCATCAGTTTTCCACCACGTCGACAGGATCCCTACAATGAGCAGTTCTTC
CDR3: CAISFPPRRQDPYNEQFF

J: TRBJ1-1
V: TRBV6-5
size: NA
D: NA
DNA: TGTGCCAGCAGCCCCCCCGGTACGCGGGCTGAAGCTTTCTTT
CDR3: CASSPPGTRAEAFF

J: TRBJ2-3
V: TRBV6-4
size: NA
D: NA
DNA: TGTGCCAGCAGCGTTAATACGCAGTATTTT
CDR3: CASSVNTQYF

J: TRBJ1-2
V: TRBV19
size: few
D: NA
DNA: TGTGCCAGTAGTTCAAAACGGGGGGACCTCTATGGCTACACCTTC
CDR3: CASSSKRGDLYGYTF

J: TRBJ2-3
V: TRBV7-8
size: NA
D: TRBD2
DNA: TGTGCCAGCAGTTTTGTACTAGCGGGCACAGATACGCAGTATTTT
CDR3: CASSFVLAGTDTQYF

J: TRBJ1-6
V: TRBV30
size: NA
D: NA
DNA: TGTGCCTGGAAGGAAGCTAGCTCCTATAATTCACCCCTCCACTTT
CDR3: CAWKEASSYNSPLHF

J: TRBJ1-1
V: TRBV3-1/TRBV3-2
size: NA
D: TRBD1
DNA: TGTGCCAGCAGCCCCTTTTATACGACAGGGGCGAACACTGAAGCTTTCTTT
CDR3: CASSPFYTTGANTEAFF

J: TRBJ2-3
V: TRBV30
size: NA
D: NA
DNA: TGTGCCTGGACCCGAGGGTACGGGACAGATACGCAGTATTTT
CDR3: CAWTRGYGTDTQYF

J: TRBJ2-2
V: TRBV5-1
size: NA
D: TRBD2
DNA: TGCGCCAGCAGCTTCCAGCGGGGGGGCGGCGGGGAGCTGTTTTTT
CDR3: CASSFQRGGGGELFF

J: TRBJ2-5
V: TRBV3-1/TRBV3-2
size: NA
D: NA
DNA: TGTGCCAGCAGCCAAGAACTGGGCCCCCAAGAGACCCAGTACTTC
CDR3: CASSQELGPQETQYF

J: TRBJ1-5
V: TRBV5-1
size: NA
D: TRBD1
DNA: TGCGCCAGCAGCTTGTATGGGACAGCGAATCAGCCCCAGCATTTT
CDR3: CASSLYGTANQPQHF

J: TRBJ1-4
V: TRBV29-1
size: few
D: TRBD1
DNA: TGCAGCGTTGCGGGACAGGGAATTGAAAAACTGTTTTTT
CDR3: CSVAGQGIEKLFF

J: TRBJ2-7
V: TRBV7-8
size: once
D: NA
DNA: TGTGCCAGCAGCTTAGTGTCAGAATACGAGCAGTACTTC
CDR3: CASSLVSEYEQYF